Here is one TCR beta chain with its context. The antigen is not known. Clinicians diagnosed using symptoms, serum thyroxine, TRAb, thyroid ultrasound and orbital computed tomography. Beta-chain TCR CDR3 regions were amplified from RNA transcripts. An initial RT-PCR round employing HTBI primers preceded a second-round multiplex PCR. TCRdb reprocessed the multiplex PCR reads with MiXCR, giving one entry per CDR3 protein. Of 650,000 to 900,000 distinct CDR3 sequences listed, roughly 40% were seen once; the top ten hold about 40%. Unmatched junction bases numbered 18, after V lost 9 bases and J lost 6 bases. The CDR3 is 16 amino acids. The germline CDR1 and CDR2 sequences are LNHDA and SQIVND (reference sequence). This record comes from a study of Graves' ophthalmopathy and Graves' hyperthyroidism. Regarding the study as a whole: Built on 13 signatures, a model told ophthalmopathy apart from stable hyperthyroidism with around 90% sensitivity and around 80% specificity.

The sequenced material came from peripheral blood. The receptor's source is an adult man with Graves' ophthalmopathy. The V and J genes are TRBV19 and TRBJ2-7; TRBD1 agrees at 9 bases. The CDR3 here is CASSPTGTGKSGEQYF. For the CDR3, the DNA is TGTGCCAGCAGTCCCACCGGGACAGGGAAATCGGGCGAGCAGTACTTC. The full variable domain, its missing parts supplied by reference TRBV19 and TRBJ2-7, is DGGITQSPKYLFRKEGQNVTLSCEQNLNHDAMYWYRQDPGQGLRLIYYSQIVNDFQKGDIAEGYSVSREKKESFPLTVTSAQKNPTAFYLCASSPTGTGKSGEQYFGPGTRLTVT.